This is a list of T cell receptor beta chains from one sample in a study of T cell responses to AZD1222 COVID-19 vaccine. TCRdb keeps only in-frame clones here, not all; method: immunoSEQ multiplex PCR. Of about 140,000 clones in the sample, 90% were seen once. Sequenced material: peripheral blood, taken on day 0 of AZD1222 vaccination. The receptors were sampled from an adult in good health. Each CDR3 is given with its conserved first and last residue. Fields, in order: D gene, J gene, clone size, V gene, CDR3 protein, CDR3 DNA. The D gene is left open where the match is weak. Rows give clone size only sometimes, using once, few, many, or a class for an expanded clone.

-	TRBJ2-2	-	TRBV1	CTSSEEPFAGGPGGGGELFF	TGCACCAGCAGCGAGGAACCGTTCGCGGGAGGGCCGGGGGGGGGCGGGGAGCTGTTTTTT
-	TRBJ1-1	-	TRBV5-1	CASSSEGLTEAFF	TGCGCCAGCAGCTCGGAGGGCTTGACTGAAGCTTTCTTT
-	TRBJ2-7	-	TRBV4-2	CASSPDIATYEQYF	TGTGCCAGCAGCCCGGACATAGCAACCTACGAGCAGTACTTC
-	TRBJ2-2	few	TRBV11-3	CASSLEGGGELFF	TGTGCCAGCAGCTTAGAAGGAGGCGGGGAGCTGTTTTTT
TRBD2	TRBJ2-3	-	TRBV7-2	CASTSLAGRTDTQYF	TGTGCCAGCACCTCATTAGCGGGAAGGACAGATACGCAGTATTTT
TRBD2	TRBJ2-7	-	TRBV5-6	CASSLFSGGALTYEQYF	TGTGCCAGCAGCTTGTTTTCCGGGGGGGCACTTACCTACGAGCAGTACTTC
-	TRBJ1-1	-	TRBV27	CASSLSPSQGNTEAFF	TGTGCCAGCAGTTTATCACCGTCGCAGGGGAACACTGAAGCTTTCTTT
-	TRBJ2-7	-	TRBV18	CASSPTGGIGSDEQYF	TGTGCCAGCTCACCAACAGGAGGGATTGGATCGGACGAGCAGTACTTC
TRBD1	TRBJ1-2	-	TRBV3-1/TRBV3-2	CASSLWGDRGSLDYGYTF	TGTGCCAGCAGCCTCTGGGGGGACAGGGGCTCTCTGGACTATGGCTACACCTTC
TRBD2	TRBJ2-1	-	TRBV3-1/TRBV3-2	CASSQFRVASGYNEQFF	TGTGCCAGCAGCCAATTCAGGGTGGCTAGCGGATACAATGAGCAGTTCTTC
-	TRBJ2-1	-	TRBV30	CAWIARTVSYNEQFF	TGTGCCTGGATCGCTCGGACAGTTTCCTACAATGAGCAGTTCTTC
TRBD1	TRBJ1-4	-	TRBV5-4	CASSVRQGPTNEKLFF	TGTGCCAGCAGCGTTCGACAGGGGCCAACTAATGAAAAACTGTTTTTT
TRBD1	TRBJ2-1	-	TRBV27	CASNTGTDYHNEQFF	TGTGCCAGCAATACCGGGACAGACTATCACAATGAGCAGTTCTTC
-	TRBJ2-7	-	TRBV27	CASSSLGSGSYEQYF	TGTGCCAGCAGTTCCTTAGGTAGCGGCTCCTACGAGCAGTACTTC
-	TRBJ2-5	few	TRBV9	CASSASQETQYF	TGTGCCAGCAGCGCGAGTCAAGAGACCCAGTACTTC
-	TRBJ1-1	-	TRBV7-3	CASSQILLNTEAFF	TGTGCCAGCAGCCAAATACTTCTGAACACTGAAGCTTTCTTT
TRBD2	TRBJ2-1	-	TRBV6-5	CASSYSRAGGVEQFF	TGTGCCAGCAGTTACTCGCGAGCGGGAGGGGTTGAGCAGTTCTTC
TRBD1	TRBJ2-7	-	TRBV9	CASSVGQGQYEQYF	TGTGCCAGCAGCGTAGGACAGGGCCAATACGAGCAGTACTTC
-	TRBJ2-5	once	TRBV4-3	CASSQDRGFQETQYF	TGCGCCAGCAGCCAAGATAGGGGTTTCCAGGAGACCCAGTACTTC
-	TRBJ2-7	-	TRBV10-2	CASSGRSNEQYF	TGCGCCAGCAGCGGACGTTCCAACGAGCAGTACTTC
TRBD2	TRBJ2-1	few	TRBV10-3	CATKTSGGLEDEQFF	TGTGCCACCAAAACTTCGGGGGGGCTCGAGGATGAGCAGTTCTTC
-	TRBJ2-1	-	TRBV5-4	CASSLDGGISSYNEQFF	TGTGCCAGCAGCTTAGATGGTGGGATTAGCTCCTACAATGAGCAGTTCTTC
TRBD2	TRBJ2-2	-	TRBV9	CASTRLAGGTYGELFF	TGTGCCAGCACCAGACTAGCGGGAGGGACCTACGGGGAGCTGTTTTTT
TRBD2	TRBJ2-7	-	TRBV7-2	CASSLGLAGREQYF	TGTGCCAGCAGCTTAGGACTAGCGGGAAGGGAGCAGTACTTC
-	TRBJ2-5	once	TRBV7-9	CATLLSPARRETQYF	TGTGCCACCCTGCTCAGCCCAGCCAGGAGAGAGACCCAGTACTTC
-	TRBJ1-1	-	TRBV27	CASSFRGPDTEAFF	TGTGCCAGCAGTTTTCGGGGACCGGACACTGAAGCTTTCTTT
-	TRBJ2-2	-	TRBV24-1	CATSEGLGADTGELFF	TGTGCCACCAGTGAGGGATTGGGAGCTGACACCGGGGAGCTGTTTTTT
-	TRBJ2-7	-	TRBV7-9	CASSPPFRISPYEQYF	TGTGCCAGCAGCCCCCCCTTCCGCATAAGCCCCTACGAGCAGTACTTC
TRBD1	TRBJ1-2	few	TRBV30	CAWSVGQGNYGYTF	TGTGCCTGGAGTGTTGGACAGGGAAACTATGGCTACACCTTC
-	TRBJ2-7	-	TRBV11-3	CASSLALGRSSYEQYF	TGTGCCAGCAGCTTAGCATTGGGACGGAGCTCCTACGAGCAGTACTTC
TRBD2	TRBJ2-2	-	TRBV7-9	CASSQGLAGFGGELFF	TGTGCCAGCAGCCAGGGACTAGCGGGTTTCGGCGGGGAGCTGTTTTTT
TRBD1	TRBJ1-4	-	TRBV19	CASISSDRINEKLFF	TGTGCCAGTATTAGTTCGGACAGGATTAATGAAAAACTGTTTTTT
TRBD1	TRBJ1-5	-	TRBV5-1	CASSAPTGGPFYSNQPQHF	TGCGCCAGCAGCGCACCAACAGGGGGTCCTTTTTATAGCAATCAGCCCCAGCATTTT
TRBD2	TRBJ2-7	-	TRBV27	CATSLFASGAYEQYF	TGTGCCACCTCGCTGTTCGCTAGCGGAGCCTACGAGCAGTACTTC
-	TRBJ2-7	-	TRBV3-1/TRBV3-2	CASSLINSYEQYF	TGTGCCAGCAGCCTCATCAACTCCTACGAGCAGTACTTC
-	TRBJ2-7	-	TRBV21-1	CASSARDSSYEQYF	TGTGCCAGCAGCGCCCGGGACAGCTCCTACGAGCAGTACTTC
-	TRBJ1-2	-	TRBV4-1	CASSQGVTGTQNGYTF	TGCGCCAGCAGCCAAGGGGTCACCGGGACACAGAATGGCTACACCTTC
-	TRBJ1-6	-	TRBV2	CASSEAHSLAGNNSPLHF	TGTGCCAGCAGTGAAGCGCACTCCCTAGCTGGCAATAATTCACCCCTCCACTTT
-	TRBJ2-2	-	TRBV3-1/TRBV3-2	CASSQDAGRRETGELFF	TGTGCCAGCAGCCAAGATGCCGGACGCAGGGAAACCGGGGAGCTGTTTTTT
-	TRBJ1-1	-	TRBV18	CASSPAGRAEAFF	TGTGCCAGCTCACCAGCAGGTCGGGCGGAAGCTTTCTTT